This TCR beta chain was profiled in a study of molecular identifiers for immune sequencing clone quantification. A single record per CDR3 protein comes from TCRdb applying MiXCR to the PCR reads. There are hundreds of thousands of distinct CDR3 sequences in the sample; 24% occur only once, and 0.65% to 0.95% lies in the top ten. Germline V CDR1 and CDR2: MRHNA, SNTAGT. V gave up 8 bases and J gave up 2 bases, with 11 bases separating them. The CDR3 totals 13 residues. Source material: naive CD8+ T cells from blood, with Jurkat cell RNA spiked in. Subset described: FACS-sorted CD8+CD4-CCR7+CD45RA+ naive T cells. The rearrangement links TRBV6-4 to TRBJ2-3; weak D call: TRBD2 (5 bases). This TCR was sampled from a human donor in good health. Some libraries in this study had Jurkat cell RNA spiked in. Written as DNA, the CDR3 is TGTGCCAGCCGTAACGGGGTCACAGATACGCAGTATTTT. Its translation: CASRNGVTDTQYF.